This TCR beta chain came from a study of blood T cell repertoires in COVID-19. About the research overall: Samples of COVID-19 (acute and convalescent) were obtained from the United States, Italy and Spain. PBMCs, B-cell-depleted T cells, or T cells were the source of the cDNA or gDNA that made up the material.

This CDR3 comprises 15 residues. V gave up 0 bases and J gave up 6 bases; unmatched junction bases: 7. Germline V CDR1 and CDR2: MNHEY, SVGAGI. Authors' data handling: Cell counts per sample came from amplifying reference gene primers. TCRdb's copy holds only in-frame clones and misses some; the assay was immunoSEQ multiplex PCR. The DNA gave D and trimming, while V, J and clone size come from that table. The sample includes 140,000 to 150,000 clones, roughly 82% of them seen just once. The chain combines TRBV6-5 with TRBJ1-2; TRBD1 agrees at 7 bases. Material: peripheral blood. The source is a man in his fifties or sixties with active or convalescent COVID-19. The CDR3 nucleotides are TGTGCCAGCAGTTACTCGTCGCAGGGGGGTGATGGCTACACCTTC. As protein: CASSYSSQGGDGYTF.